The sequence of this T cell receptor (beta chain) was determined in a study of cytomegalovirus exposure and HLA in healthy donors. This clone was observed many times. No antigen is known for it. Notes on the study in general: Rare TCR sequences predominated, though certain public TCRs were found in many donors. First-cohort TCR clusters tended to co-occur in the 120 or so validation repertoires, a later analysis found. A few CMV-associated chains were confirmed in vitro to be specific for CMV antigens.

Per germline, CDR1 SGHAT and CDR2 FQNNGV. CDR3 size: 15 residues. Trimming left V 2 bases short and J 5 bases short, with 12 bases between. Data came from immunoSEQ multiplex PCR; TCRdb stores just in-frame clones and leaves some out. The sample lists about 360,000 clones; 80% to 90% were seen once. The rearrangement links TRBV11-2 to TRBJ2-2, with D tentatively TRBD1 (6 bases). Source material: PBMCs. The source of this sequence is a woman aged 18-29 years in good health and CMV-seronegative. The DNA for the CDR3 is TGTGCCAGCAGCTTAAACACAGGGTTAACCGGGGAGCTGTTTTTT. Translating it yields CASSLNTGLTGELFF.